This T cell receptor beta chain was retrieved from a study of blood T cell repertoires in COVID-19. Study in general: T cells, B-cell-depleted T cells, or PBMCs provided the cDNA or gDNA that served as material.

J was trimmed by 5 bases and V by 1 base; bases with no gene match: 4. The germline V gene has CDR1 LGHDT and CDR2 YNNKEL (reference sequence). The CDR3 length is 15 residues. Original methodology: For nucleated cells, counts were estimated from reference gene primer amplification. TCRdb's table, derived via immunoSEQ multiplex PCR, lists solely in-frame clones and lacks some. V, J and clone size derive from that table, while D and trimming were established from the DNA sequence. This sample has over 55,000 clones, with roughly 87% found just once. The rearrangement joins TRBV3-1 (or the pseudogene TRBV3-2) to TRBJ1-2; 10 bases map to TRBD1. Sequenced material: peripheral blood. The origin of this receptor is a woman aged 60-70 years with acute or convalescent COVID-19. CDR3 DNA: TGTGCCAGCAGCCAAGGAGGACAGGGGGTTTATGGCTACACCTTC. It is translated as CASSQGGQGVYGYTF.